This TCR beta chain was captured in a study of beta chain features in type 1 diabetes. Investigators reverse transcribed all isolated RNA, so they sequenced expressed TCRB transcripts. Sequencing used immunoSEQ multiplex PCR; TCRdb keeps in-frame clones, though not all of them. The data hold about 340,000 clones, with under 8.5% observed a single time. Trimming shortened V by 0 bases and J by 7 bases, and 9 bases separated the two germline ends. The CDR3 loop spans 14 amino acids. CDR1 is SNHLY and CDR2 is FYNNEI in the germline V gene. The sample comprised central memory CD4+ T cells from blood. This chain uses TRBV2 with TRBJ2-2; D is undetermined. The sequence derives from a woman aged 18-35 years in good health. The CDR3 DNA reads TGTGCCAGCAGTGAAGCAGGGTTTGACGGGGAGCTGTTTTTT. Its protein product is CASSEAGFDGELFF.